A selection of T cell receptor beta chains follows, all from one sample in a study of OX40 agonist ivuxolimab in advanced cancers. Using immunoSEQ multiplex PCR, the repertoire was profiled, and TCRdb retains in-frame clones only, with some absent. The sample holds around 30,000 clones, around 90% seen once. The sample consisted of CD4+ or CD8+ T cells sorted from blood, taken in a trial of the OX40 agonist ivuxolimab. The receptors originated from an adult with an advanced solid tumor such as melanoma, head and neck, liver or kidney cancer. Both conserved end residues are part of each CDR3. D genes are given only for firm matches. Size values are once, few and many counts, or a class for expanded clones, and some rows have none.

len: 13
j_gene: TRBJ2-1
abundance: .
v_gene: TRBV28
d_gene: TRBD1
CDR3nt: TGTGCCAGCAGGGGGACAGGGAACAATGAGCAGTTCTTC
CDR3aa: CASRGTGNNEQFF

len: 14
j_gene: TRBJ1-6
abundance: .
v_gene: TRBV28
d_gene: TRBD1
CDR3nt: TGTGCCAGCAGTCAGGGACAGATAGTGTCACCCCTCCACTTT
CDR3aa: CASSQGQIVSPLHF

len: 15
j_gene: TRBJ2-2
abundance: .
v_gene: TRBV5-6
d_gene: .
CDR3nt: TGTGCCAGCAGCTTGGTGCAGGGACGCACCGGGGAGCTGTTTTTT
CDR3aa: CASSLVQGRTGELFF

len: 16
j_gene: TRBJ2-1
abundance: .
v_gene: TRBV28
d_gene: TRBD2
CDR3nt: TGTGCCAGCAGTTCCCATAGCGGGAGGGCCGGGTATGAGCAGTTCTTC
CDR3aa: CASSSHSGRAGYEQFF

len: 13
j_gene: TRBJ2-7
abundance: .
v_gene: TRBV5-4
d_gene: .
CDR3nt: TGTGCCAGCAGCTTCCCCGGGGCCTACGAGCAGTACTTC
CDR3aa: CASSFPGAYEQYF

len: 15
j_gene: TRBJ1-2
abundance: .
v_gene: TRBV6-1
d_gene: TRBD1
CDR3nt: TGTGCCAGCAGCCCGACAGGGCGGACTAACTATGGCTACACCTTC
CDR3aa: CASSPTGRTNYGYTF

len: 17
j_gene: TRBJ2-1
abundance: .
v_gene: TRBV18
d_gene: TRBD1
CDR3nt: TGTGCCAGCTCACCACCGTGGGGGACAGGGTCCTACAATGAGCAGTTCTTC
CDR3aa: CASSPPWGTGSYNEQFF

len: 14
j_gene: TRBJ2-2
abundance: .
v_gene: TRBV2
d_gene: .
CDR3nt: TGTGCCAGCAGTGAAGCGGCAGGGACCGGGGAGCTGTTTTTT
CDR3aa: CASSEAAGTGELFF

len: 15
j_gene: TRBJ2-7
abundance: .
v_gene: TRBV9
d_gene: TRBD1
CDR3nt: TGTGCCAGCAGCGTAGGGGGACAGGGGGTCTACGAGCAGTACTTC
CDR3aa: CASSVGGQGVYEQYF

len: 13
j_gene: TRBJ1-1
abundance: .
v_gene: TRBV7-2
d_gene: .
CDR3nt: TGTGCCAGCAGTCGAATACTGAACACTGAAGCTTTCTTT
CDR3aa: CASSRILNTEAFF

len: 14
j_gene: TRBJ2-1
abundance: once
v_gene: TRBV2
d_gene: TRBD2
CDR3nt: TGTGCCAGCAGCCAGCGGGGGGCCTACAATGAGCAGTTCTTC
CDR3aa: CASSQRGAYNEQFF

len: 13
j_gene: TRBJ2-7
abundance: .
v_gene: TRBV29-1
d_gene: TRBD1
CDR3nt: TGCAGCGTTGCCCCGGGACAGGGCTACGAGCAGTACTTC
CDR3aa: CSVAPGQGYEQYF

len: 17
j_gene: TRBJ2-1
abundance: .
v_gene: TRBV9
d_gene: TRBD2
CDR3nt: TGTGCCAGCAGCGTAGGATTTAGCGGGAGCCGCTACAATGAGCAGTTCTTC
CDR3aa: CASSVGFSGSRYNEQFF

len: 15
j_gene: TRBJ2-1
abundance: .
v_gene: TRBV7-2
d_gene: .
CDR3nt: TGTGCCAGCAGCTTATCAGGGAACTCCTACAATGAGCAGTTCTTC
CDR3aa: CASSLSGNSYNEQFF

len: 14
j_gene: TRBJ1-1
abundance: .
v_gene: TRBV27
d_gene: .
CDR3nt: TGTGCCAGCAGTTTTTGGGGGGCGCAGGCTGAAGCTTTCTTT
CDR3aa: CASSFWGAQAEAFF

len: 16
j_gene: TRBJ2-2
abundance: .
v_gene: TRBV5-1
d_gene: .
CDR3nt: TGCGCCAGCAGCTCCTTTAGCAGGTCGGACACCGGGGAGCTGTTTTTT
CDR3aa: CASSSFSRSDTGELFF

len: 14
j_gene: TRBJ2-2
abundance: .
v_gene: TRBV7-9
d_gene: .
CDR3nt: TGTGCCAGCAGCTTAGCCCTGGACACCGGGGAGCTGTTTTTT
CDR3aa: CASSLALDTGELFF

len: 15
j_gene: TRBJ1-1
abundance: .
v_gene: TRBV19
d_gene: .
CDR3nt: TGTGCCAGTAGGGACTCGGGACGGAAGAACACTGAAGCTTTCTTT
CDR3aa: CASRDSGRKNTEAFF

len: 15
j_gene: TRBJ2-2
abundance: .
v_gene: TRBV5-6
d_gene: .
CDR3nt: TGTGCCAGCAGCCTCGGACTAACAGGCACCGGGGAGCTGTTTTTT
CDR3aa: CASSLGLTGTGELFF

len: 15
j_gene: TRBJ2-3
abundance: .
v_gene: TRBV11-2
d_gene: .
CDR3nt: TGTGCCAGCAGCTTAGGGGGTGGGGACACAGATACGCAGTATTTT
CDR3aa: CASSLGGGDTDTQYF

len: 16
j_gene: TRBJ2-6
abundance: .
v_gene: TRBV4-1
d_gene: .
CDR3nt: TGCGCCAGCAGCCGGGACCGAAGCTCTGGGGCCAACGTCCTGACTTTC
CDR3aa: CASSRDRSSGANVLTF

len: 18
j_gene: TRBJ2-2
abundance: .
v_gene: TRBV9
d_gene: .
CDR3nt: TGTGCCAGCAGCGTAGGCTGGGGGGGGACAGCCGACACCGGGGAGCTGTTTTTT
CDR3aa: CASSVGWGGTADTGELFF

len: 14
j_gene: TRBJ1-3
abundance: .
v_gene: TRBV30
d_gene: .
CDR3nt: TGTGCCTGGAGTACAGGGACTGCGGGAAACACCATATATTTT
CDR3aa: CAWSTGTAGNTIYF

len: 14
j_gene: TRBJ1-4
abundance: .
v_gene: TRBV30
d_gene: .
CDR3nt: TGTGCCTGGAGTGTACCTGGGGGTGGTGAAAAACTGTTTTTT
CDR3aa: CAWSVPGGGEKLFF

len: 14
j_gene: TRBJ2-1
abundance: .
v_gene: TRBV5-4
d_gene: .
CDR3nt: TGTGCCAGCAGCTTGAGCGGAAACTACAATGAGCAGTTCTTC
CDR3aa: CASSLSGNYNEQFF

len: 16
j_gene: TRBJ2-6
abundance: .
v_gene: TRBV14
d_gene: .
CDR3nt: TGTGCCAGCAGCCAAGATGCGGGGACTGGGGCCAACGTCCTGACTTTC
CDR3aa: CASSQDAGTGANVLTF

len: 14
j_gene: TRBJ2-5
abundance: .
v_gene: TRBV7-7
d_gene: TRBD1
CDR3nt: TGTGCTAGCAGCCAGACAGGGTACCAAGAGACCCAGTACTTC
CDR3aa: CASSQTGYQETQYF

len: 15
j_gene: TRBJ1-2
abundance: .
v_gene: TRBV6-1
d_gene: TRBD1
CDR3nt: TGTGCCAGCAGTGCTTCCGGGACAGGGAACTATGGCTACACCTTC
CDR3aa: CASSASGTGNYGYTF

len: 17
j_gene: TRBJ2-7
abundance: .
v_gene: TRBV18
d_gene: TRBD2
CDR3nt: TGTGCCAGCTCACCAACGCGACTAGCGGGAGCACGGGACGAGCAGTACTTC
CDR3aa: CASSPTRLAGARDEQYF

len: 15
j_gene: TRBJ1-2
abundance: .
v_gene: TRBV7-2
d_gene: TRBD1
CDR3nt: TGTGCCAGCAGCCCCAACGGACAGGGGGCGCGAGGCTACACCTTC
CDR3aa: CASSPNGQGARGYTF

len: 15
j_gene: TRBJ1-2
abundance: .
v_gene: TRBV2
d_gene: .
CDR3nt: TGTGCCCTGGGACGTTCGGACGGACGGGGCTGGGGCTACACCTTC
CDR3aa: CALGRSDGRGWGYTF

len: 13
j_gene: TRBJ1-6
abundance: .
v_gene: TRBV30
d_gene: .
CDR3nt: TGTGCCTGGAGTGTGGCCTATAATTCACCCCTCCACTTT
CDR3aa: CAWSVAYNSPLHF

len: 12
j_gene: TRBJ1-2
abundance: few
v_gene: TRBV5-8
d_gene: .
CDR3nt: TGTGCCAGCGCAATGAGTTCCTATGGCTACACCTTC
CDR3aa: CASAMSSYGYTF

len: 16
j_gene: TRBJ1-2
abundance: few
v_gene: TRBV4-1
d_gene: TRBD1
CDR3nt: TGCGCCAGCAGCCAAGTTTCGGGACAGGGGGCAATCGGCTACACCTTC
CDR3aa: CASSQVSGQGAIGYTF

len: 19
j_gene: TRBJ1-5
abundance: .
v_gene: TRBV28
d_gene: TRBD1
CDR3nt: TGTGCCAGCAGCACGGAGACAGGGGGCTATCTATATAGCAATCAGCCCCAGCATTTT
CDR3aa: CASSTETGGYLYSNQPQHF

len: 15
j_gene: TRBJ2-2
abundance: .
v_gene: TRBV5-6
d_gene: TRBD1
CDR3nt: TGTGCCAGCAGCACGGGGACAGGGGATGACGGGGAGCTGTTTTTT
CDR3aa: CASSTGTGDDGELFF